The clone carrying this T cell receptor beta chain was seen a few times. Libraries were prepared by immunoSEQ multiplex PCR; TCRdb keeps only in-frame clonotypes and omits some of them. The data contain 190,000 or so clones, around 80% of them singletons. The sample is drawn from a study of blood T cell repertoires in COVID-19. Study-level background: Donors in the United States, Italy and Spain gave samples during acute or convalescent COVID-19. PBMCs, B-cell-depleted T cells, or T cells provided the cDNA or gDNA that made up the material.

Germline CDR1 MNHEY, CDR2 SMNVEV (reference sequence). The CDR3 sequence is 13 residues long. Trimming shortened V by 6 bases and J by 2 bases, and 11 bases separated the two germline ends. The receptor comes from a woman older than 75 with active or convalescent COVID-19. The chain has TRBV27 and TRBJ2-7; D is perhaps TRBD2 (5 bases). Sequenced: peripheral blood. CDR3 sequence: CASSPSGTYEQYF. The CDR3 coding sequence is TGTGCCAGCAGCCCCTCGGGGACCTACGAGCAGTACTTC.